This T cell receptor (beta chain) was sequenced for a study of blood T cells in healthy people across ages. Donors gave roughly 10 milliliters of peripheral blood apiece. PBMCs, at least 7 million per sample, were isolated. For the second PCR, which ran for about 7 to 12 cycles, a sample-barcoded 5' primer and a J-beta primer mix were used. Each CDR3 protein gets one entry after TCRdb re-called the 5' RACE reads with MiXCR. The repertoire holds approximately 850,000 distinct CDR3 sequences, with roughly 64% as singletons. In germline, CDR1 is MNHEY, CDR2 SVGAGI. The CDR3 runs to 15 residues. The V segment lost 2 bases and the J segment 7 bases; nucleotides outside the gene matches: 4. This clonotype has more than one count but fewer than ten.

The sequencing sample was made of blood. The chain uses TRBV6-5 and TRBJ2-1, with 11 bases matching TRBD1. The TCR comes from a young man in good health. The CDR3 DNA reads TGTGCCAGCAGTTACGACCGGGACAGGGGGAATGAGCAGTTCTTC. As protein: CASSYDRDRGNEQFF.